A single sample gave rise to the 32 T cell receptor beta chains below, sequenced in a study of blood T cell repertoires in COVID-19. This table comes from immunoSEQ multiplex PCR, and its TCRdb copy is limited to in-frame clones, with some not included. The sample shows 300,000 to 400,000 clones, 75% to 90% of them seen only once. Sequencing was done on a sample of PBMCs or T cells enriched from blood (not recorded which). The receptors were sampled from a man between 18 and 35 years old who had recovered from COVID-19.

V gene TRBV11-1 combines with J gene TRBJ1-2, with TRBD1 identical over 8 bases. The CDR3 contains 13 residues. In germline, CDR1 is SGHAT, CDR2 FQDESV (reference sequence). J gave up 8 bases and V 5 bases, and 7 bases lay outside the gene matches. CDR3 in amino acids: CASSPTGEGGYTF. The CDR3 DNA sequence: TGTGCCAGCAGCCCGACAGGGGAGGGCGGCTACACCTTC.

The rearrangement joins TRBV5-6 to TRBJ2-7, with D uncertain. Between the trimmed V and J ends, which lost 4 bases and 3 bases, there was a span of 11 bases. The CDR3 spans 13 residues. The V gene's germline CDR1 is SGHDT and CDR2 YYEEEE. In DNA form, the CDR3 reads TGTGCCAGCAGCGGCCAACAGAACTACGAGCAGTACTTC. It encodes CASSGQQNYEQYF.

The chain carries TRBV10-3 and TRBJ1-5; maybe TRBD1 (6 bases). Trimming stripped 5 bases from V and 4 bases from J, with 9 bases between. Germline V CDR1 and CDR2: ENHRY, SYGVKD. This CDR3 has 13 residues. The DNA for the CDR3 is TGTGCCATCAGTCAGGGGACAAATCAGCCCCAGCATTTT. This sequence encodes CAISQGTNQPQHF.

This clone appeared once. The chain joins TRBV9 to TRBJ2-2; 9 bases align to TRBD2. This CDR3 is built from 16 residues. Germline V gives CDR1 SGDLS, CDR2 YYNGEE. Trimming at V came to 0 bases and at J to 6 bases, leaving 6 bases not matched to a gene. CDR3 sequence: CASSVGGGGAAGELFF. CDR3 bases: TGTGCCAGCAGCGTAGGAGGCGGGGGGGCCGCCGGGGAGCTGTTTTTT.

The chain has TRBV7-9 and TRBJ1-5; D is undetermined. Trimming took 4 bases from V and 7 from J, leaving 8 bases between them. The length of the CDR3 is 12 residues. Germline CDR1 SEHNR, CDR2 FQNEAQ (reference sequence). The CDR3 DNA is TGTGCCAGCAGCTCTGGGGAGCAGCCCCAGCATTTT. It yields the protein CASSSGEQPQHF.

As for this clone: The same CDR3 can be traced to other DNA sequences in this sample. The chain joins TRBV6-4 to TRBJ1-1; D ambiguous. Looked up from germline, CDR1 is MRHNA and CDR2 is SNTAGT. The CDR3 runs to 13 residues. The V end was cut by 0 bases, the J end by 2 bases, with 4 bases between. The DNA of the CDR3 is TGTGCCAGCAGTGACTCTTCTAACACTGAAGCTTTCTTT. It translates to CASSDSSNTEAFF.

V and J are TRBV12-3 or TRBV12-4 and TRBJ1-1; D unresolved. The CDR3 totals 13 residues. V lost 4 bases and J lost 3, with 9 bases in between. The CDR3 reads CASSSYGDTEAFF. The CDR3 nucleotides are TGTGCCAGCAGTTCATACGGTGACACTGAAGCTTTCTTT.

The chain employs TRBV9 and TRBJ2-7; maybe TRBD2 (6 bases). V shed 0 bases and J shed 6 bases, with 13 bases lying between them. CDR1 SGDLS and CDR2 YYNGEE come from the germline V gene. CDR3 length equals 14 residues. CDR3 region: CASSVEGMGGEQYF. In DNA, the CDR3 is TGTGCCAGCAGCGTAGAGGGGATGGGGGGCGAGCAGTACTTC.

The count of this clone is one. The chain links TRBV7-2 to TRBJ1-5, with D uncertain. Germline V CDR1 and CDR2: SGHTA, FQGNSA. The CDR3 sequence is 13 residues long. V lost 5 bases to trimming and J lost 3 bases, with 8 bases between them. CDR3 protein: CASSQQNNQPQHF. For the CDR3, the DNA is TGTGCCAGCAGCCAACAGAACAATCAGCCCCAGCATTTT.

V and J are TRBV3-1 (or the pseudogene TRBV3-2) and TRBJ2-1, with 15 positions matching TRBD2. Germline V gene lookup returns CDR1 LGHDT and CDR2 YNNKEL (reference sequence). Trimming removed 0 bases from V and 7 bases from J; junction bases left unmatched: 10. CDR3 length equals 19 residues. The CDR3 DNA reads as TGTGCCAGCAGCCAAGATCTTTCAGGACTAGCGGGGGGGCAAAATGAGCAGTTCTTC. Translating it yields CASSQDLSGLAGGQNEQFF.

The chain links TRBV5-4 to TRBJ2-1, with 7 bases aligning to TRBD1. This CDR3 spans 17 amino acids. Trimming took 0 bases from V and 2 from J; bases not matched to a gene: 8. Germline V gene lookup returns CDR1 SGHNT and CDR2 YYREEE (reference sequence). CDR3 amino acids: CASSLVLRTGAYNEQFF. As DNA, the CDR3 is TGTGCCAGCAGCTTGGTACTGAGAACAGGGGCCTACAATGAGCAGTTCTTC.

The rearrangement links TRBV27 to TRBJ2-1; TRBD1 matches at 8 bases. Per the germline V gene, CDR1 is MNHEY and CDR2 is SMNVEV (reference sequence). The junction had 8 bases not matched to a gene; V was cut back by 3 bases and J by 1 base. This CDR3 region has 17 residues. CDR3 coding DNA: TGTGCCAGCAGTTTGACTCCAGGGGGCCAATCCTACAATGAGCAGTTCTTC. It translates to CASSLTPGGQSYNEQFF.

The V gene is TRBV27, the J gene TRBJ2-7; perhaps TRBD1 as D (6 bases). This CDR3 spans 11 amino acids. The V end lost 8 bases, the J end lost 6 bases, and 11 bases lay between the germline ends. The germline gives CDR1 MNHEY, CDR2 SMNVEV (reference sequence). CDR3 nucleotides: TGTGCCAGCGTACAGGGTGCCGAGCAGTACTTC. Its translation is CASVQGAEQYF.

The chain links TRBV28 to TRBJ2-1; D is perhaps TRBD2 (6 bases). The germline CDR1 and CDR2 sequences are MDHEN and SYDVKM. The V and J ends lost 2 bases and 9 bases respectively, with 17 bases between them. CDR3 length equals 15 residues. The CDR3 sequence: CASSLRWKGAGEQFF. In DNA, the CDR3 is TGTGCCAGCAGTTTAAGGTGGAAGGGAGCGGGTGAGCAGTTCTTC.

The chain has TRBV29-1 and TRBJ2-4; possibly TRBD1 for D (6 bases). Trimming took off 5 bases at V and 8 bases at J, with 7 bases between the two ends. This CDR3 is 10 amino acids long. Germline V CDR1 and CDR2: SQVTM, ANQGSEA. The DNA of the CDR3 is TGCAGCGTTTGGACAGACATTCAGTACTTC. Translation gives CSVWTDIQYF.

The chain recombines TRBV30 with TRBJ1-3; D may be TRBD1 (5 bases). The length of the CDR3 is 15 residues. V lost 0 bases and J lost 4, with 13 bases in between. Germline V CDR1 and CDR2: GTSNPN, SVGIG (reference sequence). CDR3 nucleotides: TGTGCCTGGAGTGTACTGGGGGGGATCGGAAACACCATATATTTT. Translating gives CAWSVLGGIGNTIYF.

The chain recombines TRBV14 with TRBJ2-2; D gene uncertain. Germline CDR1 is SGHDN and CDR2 is FVKESK. The CDR3 covers 16 residues. V was shortened by 1 base and J by 1 base, with 10 bases between the two germline ends. The CDR3 spells CASSQGRQENTGELFF. The CDR3 DNA sequence: TGTGCCAGCAGCCAAGGGCGCCAGGAGAACACCGGGGAGCTGTTTTTT.

The chain uses TRBV9 and TRBJ1-6; D remains unclear. CDR1 and CDR2 (germline): SGDLS, YYNGEE. The CDR3 contains 14 residues. V gave up 4 bases and J gave up 6 bases, with 11 bases separating them. CDR3 DNA sequence: TGTGCCAGCAGCTCGCACACCCCTAATTCACCCCTCCACTTT. The encoded protein is CASSSHTPNSPLHF.

V and J are TRBV6-1 and TRBJ1-1, with D perhaps matching TRBD1 (5 bases). The ends were cut back, 2 bases at V and 0 bases at J, with 10 bases in the middle. The CDR3 totals 15 residues. Germline-derived CDR1 and CDR2 are MNHNS and SASEGT. CDR3 nucleotides: TGTGCCAGCAGTGAAATATCAGGGATGAACACTGAAGCTTTCTTT. It translates to CASSEISGMNTEAFF.

The chain is built from TRBV6-2 or TRBV6-3 and TRBJ2-1; D unclear. Germline V gene data show CDR1 as MNHEY and CDR2 as SVGEGT. The CDR3 covers 17 residues. V lost 4 bases to trimming and J lost 0 bases, with 16 bases between them. In nucleotides, the CDR3 is TGTGCCAGCAGTTCCCAGCGAGAAGTTCGCTCCTACAATGAGCAGTTCTTC. Amino acid sequence: CASSSQREVRSYNEQFF.

The V and J genes are TRBV4-1 and TRBJ2-3; 7 bases line up with TRBD2. Germline V gene lookup returns CDR1 MGHRA and CDR2 YSYEKL. This CDR3 is built from 15 residues. With V trimmed by 5 bases and J by 4 bases, 9 bases remained unmatched. The CDR3 region is CASSEKAGEADTQYF. DNA for the CDR3: TGCGCCAGCAGCGAGAAGGCGGGGGAGGCAGATACGCAGTATTTT.

The V gene is TRBV5-4, the J gene TRBJ2-3; 7 nucleotides agree with TRBD2. V shed 5 bases, J shed 2 bases, and the junction held 5 bases outside the gene matches. CDR1 and CDR2 (germline): SGHNT, YYREEE (reference sequence). CDR3 length equals 14 residues. CDR3 protein: CASRWGGPTDTQYF. The CDR3 DNA reads as TGTGCCAGCAGATGGGGGGGACCCACAGATACGCAGTATTTT.

The V and J genes are TRBV29-1 and TRBJ1-3; D might be TRBD1 (6 bases). There are 14 residues in the CDR3. With 4 bases removed from V and 0 bases from J, the gap between germline ends came to 10 bases. Germline CDR1 and CDR2: SQVTM and ANQGSEA. The CDR3 DNA sequence: TGCAGCGTTGGAGGGGGAAACTCTGGAAACACCATATATTTT. Translating gives CSVGGGNSGNTIYF. Full variable domain (rest looked up from reference TRBV29-1 and TRBJ1-3): SAVISQKPSRDICQRGTSLTIQCQVDSQVTMMFWYRQQPGQSLTLIATANQGSEATYESGFVIDKFPISRPNLTFSTLTVSNMSPEDSSIYLCSVGGGNSGNTIYFGEGSWLTVV.

This clone was counted only a few times. V and J are TRBV6-2 or TRBV6-3 and TRBJ2-4; a possible D gene is TRBD1 (6 bases). CDR1 and CDR2 from the germline V gene are MNHEY and SVGEGT. Trimming stripped 2 bases from V and 6 bases from J, with 14 bases between. The CDR3 sequence is 15 residues long. CDR3 sequence: CASSYPGQTRNIQYF. The CDR3 nucleotides are TGTGCCAGCAGTTACCCGGGACAAACGAGAAACATTCAGTACTTC.

This chain links TRBV20-1 with TRBJ1-1; D is ambiguous. The CDR3 contains 11 residues. In germline, CDR1 is DFQATT, CDR2 SNEGSKA (reference sequence). V was cut by 3 bases and J by 5 bases, with 7 bases left in between. CDR3 DNA sequence: TGCAGTGCTAGTGGGGAGACTGAAGCTTTCTTT. It codes for CSASGETEAFF.

This chain links TRBV5-1 with TRBJ2-3, with a possible D match to TRBD2 (6 bases). Trimming removed 3 bases from V and 0 bases from J, with 11 bases in between. CDR3 length: 15 amino acids. Germline V gene lookup returns CDR1 SGHRS and CDR2 YFSETQ. In DNA form, the CDR3 reads TGCGCCAGCAGCTCATCCGGGACTAGCACAGATACGCAGTATTTT. Its translation is CASSSSGTSTDTQYF.

This clone was detected a few times. The chain carries TRBV5-1 and TRBJ2-7; no clear D gene. Trimming took 1 base from V and 3 from J, leaving 11 bases between them. From germline, CDR1 is SGHRS and CDR2 YFSETQ. The CDR3 is made up of 14 amino acids. CDR3 sequence: CASSLPEKNYEQYF. The CDR3 nucleotides are TGCGCCAGCAGCTTGCCGGAGAAAAACTACGAGCAGTACTTC.

This chain joins TRBV27 and TRBJ2-7; perhaps TRBD1 as D (6 bases). The CDR3 loop spans 13 amino acids. Looked up from germline, CDR1 is MNHEY and CDR2 is SMNVEV (reference sequence). Trimming cost V 8 bases and J 3 bases, with 14 bases left between them. This CDR3 is CASGWTDRYEQYF. As DNA, the CDR3 is TGTGCCAGCGGGTGGACAGATCGCTACGAGCAGTACTTC.

This clone was seen only once. The chain couples TRBV7-9 to TRBJ1-5; 9 bases line up with TRBD1. CDR3 size: 16 residues. V was clipped by 4 bases and J by 4 bases; unmatched bases: 8. Germline V gene sequence: CDR1 SEHNR, CDR2 FQNEAQ (reference sequence). CDR3 protein: CASSSQIGTGNQPQHF. The CDR3 DNA is TGTGCCAGCAGCTCGCAGATCGGGACAGGGAATCAGCCCCAGCATTTT.

The rearrangement joins TRBV6-5 to TRBJ1-2; 9 bases map to TRBD1. J was trimmed by 5 bases and V by 7 bases; bases with no gene match: 8. Per the germline V gene, CDR1 is MNHEY and CDR2 is SVGAGI. There are 14 residues in the CDR3. The CDR3 DNA follows: TGTGCCAGCAAGCTGGACAGGGGATCATATGGCTACACCTTC. Translated: CASKLDRGSYGYTF.

A single count supports this clone. The chain couples TRBV7-2 to TRBJ2-7; tentatively, D is TRBD2 (6 bases). Germline lookup yields CDR1 SGHTA and CDR2 FQGNSA. Trimming stripped 1 base from V and 4 bases from J, with 14 bases between. The CDR3 is 15 amino acids. The CDR3 region is CASSLEGRLGYEQYF. CDR3 nucleotides: TGTGCCAGCAGCTTAGAAGGGAGGTTGGGGTACGAGCAGTACTTC.

The chain recombines TRBV2 with TRBJ2-7; D possibly corresponds to TRBD2 (5 bases). Deletions cut 8 bases from V and 1 base from J, with 9 bases between. This CDR3 is built from 12 residues. Germline V gene data show CDR1 as SNHLY and CDR2 as FYNNEI. In DNA, the CDR3 is TGTGCCAGCGGAGGTTTTTCCTACGAGCAGTACTTC. Translated: CASGGFSYEQYF.